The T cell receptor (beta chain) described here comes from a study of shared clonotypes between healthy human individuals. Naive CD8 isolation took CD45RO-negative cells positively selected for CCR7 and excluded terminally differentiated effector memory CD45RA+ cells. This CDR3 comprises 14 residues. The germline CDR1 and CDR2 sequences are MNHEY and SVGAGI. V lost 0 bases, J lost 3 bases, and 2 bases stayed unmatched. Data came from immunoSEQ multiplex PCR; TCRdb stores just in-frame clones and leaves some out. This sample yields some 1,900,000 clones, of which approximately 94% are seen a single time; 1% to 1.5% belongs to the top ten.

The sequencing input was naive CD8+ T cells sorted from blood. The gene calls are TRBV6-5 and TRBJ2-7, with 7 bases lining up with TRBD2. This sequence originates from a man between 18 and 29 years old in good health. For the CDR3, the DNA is TGTGCCAGCAGTTACTCGTGGGAGGGCTACGAGCAGTACTTC. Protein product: CASSYSWEGYEQYF.